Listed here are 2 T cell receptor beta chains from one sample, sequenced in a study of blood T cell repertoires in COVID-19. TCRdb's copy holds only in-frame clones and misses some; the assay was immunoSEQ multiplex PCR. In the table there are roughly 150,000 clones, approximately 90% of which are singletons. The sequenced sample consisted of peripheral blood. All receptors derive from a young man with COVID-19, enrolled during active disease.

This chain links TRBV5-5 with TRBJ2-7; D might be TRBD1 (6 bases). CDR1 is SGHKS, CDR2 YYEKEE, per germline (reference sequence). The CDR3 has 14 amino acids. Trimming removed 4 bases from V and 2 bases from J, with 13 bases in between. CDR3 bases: TGTGCCAGCAGCAACCAACAGGGTCCCTACGAGCAGTACTTC. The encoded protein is CASSNQQGPYEQYF.

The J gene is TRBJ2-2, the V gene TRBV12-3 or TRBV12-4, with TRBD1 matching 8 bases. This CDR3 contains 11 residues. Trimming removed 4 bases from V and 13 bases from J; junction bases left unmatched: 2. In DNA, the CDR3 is TGTGCCAGCAGTTCCGGGACAGGGCTGTTTTTT. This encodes CASSSGTGLFF.